Described below is a single T cell receptor beta chain sequence and its context. Seattle patients were enrolled during active infection and followed longitudinally. V lost 0 bases and J 6 bases, leaving 8 bases between the germline ends. The CDR3 has 13 amino acids. The germline gives CDR1 LGHNA, CDR2 YSLEER. These data come from a study of blood T cell repertoires in COVID-19. Whole-study context: Italy, Spain and the United States were the sources of the convalescent and acute COVID-19 samples. PBMCs, B-cell-depleted T cells, or T cells provided the cDNA or gDNA that made up the material.

As originally analysed: The authors estimated nucleated cell counts from reference gene primer amplification. Libraries were prepared by immunoSEQ multiplex PCR; TCRdb keeps only in-frame clonotypes and omits some of them. That table supplies the V and J calls and clone size; D and trimming were determined from the DNA. The sample has about 410,000 clones, around nine tenths seen once. The sequence derives from a woman aged 40-49 years with COVID-19, enrolled during active disease. J is TRBJ1-1 and V is TRBV4-3; TRBD1 might be the D (5 bases). The sample consisted of peripheral blood. The CDR3 bases are TGCGCCAGCAGCCAAGAAGGGGTGTCTGAAGCTTTCTTT. Protein: CASSQEGVSEAFF.